The rows below give T cell receptor beta chains drawn from one sample of a study of beta chain features in type 1 diabetes. Clones were sequenced by immunoSEQ multiplex PCR, and TCRdb holds only the in-frame ones, with some missing. The data contain more than 300,000 clones, approximately 9.9% of them singletons. The sequencing input was central memory CD4+ T cells from blood. The receptors come from a young man with type 1 diabetes. The CDR3 runs from the conserved cysteine through the conserved F or W. Fields, in order: V gene, J gene, clone size, D gene, CDR3 DNA, CDR3 protein. A D gene is named only where the DNA matches it firmly. Part of the rows lack a size; the others show once, few, many or a class for expanded clones.

TRBV5-1,TRBJ2-2,.,.,TGCGCCAGCAGCTTGGACAGGGAAGCCGGGGAGCTGTTTTTT,CASSLDREAGELFF
TRBV5-6,TRBJ1-1,.,TRBD1,TGTGCCAGCAGCTTAACAGGGGGCACTGAAGCTTTCTTT,CASSLTGGTEAFF
TRBV5-1,TRBJ2-7,.,.,TGCGCCAGCAGCTCTAACTCCGGACATGTGTACGAGCAGTACTTC,CASSSNSGHVYEQYF
TRBV14,TRBJ1-2,.,.,TGTGCCAGCAGCCAGTCAACAGGGTGGGGCTACACCTTC,CASSQSTGWGYTF
TRBV7-2,TRBJ1-3,few,.,TGTGCCAGCAGCTCGTACGGTTCATCTGGAAACACCATATATTTT,CASSSYGSSGNTIYF
TRBV4-1,TRBJ1-3,few,.,TGCGCCAGCAGCCAAGAAAGTTCCCTCTACTCTGGAAACACCATATATTTT,CASSQESSLYSGNTIYF
TRBV5-1,TRBJ2-2,.,.,TGCGCCAGCAGCGCTAGAAGAACCGGGGAGCTGTTTTTT,CASSARRTGELFF
TRBV7-2,TRBJ2-5,.,.,TGTGCCAGCACCTTAGGTCTTGGTGAGACCCAGTACTTC,CASTLGLGETQYF
TRBV28,TRBJ1-2,.,.,TGTGCCAGCATTCAGGGATCTAACTATGGCTACACCTTC,CASIQGSNYGYTF
TRBV5-7,TRBJ1-5,.,.,TGTGCCAGCAGCTTCCCGACGACACAGTATTATCAGCCCCAGCATTTT,CASSFPTTQYYQPQHF
TRBV2,TRBJ2-1,few,.,TGTGCCAGCAGTGAGGGAATGGGCGGTGAGCAGTTCTTC,CASSEGMGGEQFF
TRBV7-2,TRBJ2-7,few,.,TGTGCCAGCAGCCAACAACAGGGTTCCCCCGAGCAGTACTTC,CASSQQQGSPEQYF
TRBV7-9,TRBJ2-5,few,TRBD1,TGTGCCAGCAGCTTACCAGGACAGGGGAAGCAAGGAGGGGAGACCCAGTACTTC,CASSLPGQGKQGGETQYF